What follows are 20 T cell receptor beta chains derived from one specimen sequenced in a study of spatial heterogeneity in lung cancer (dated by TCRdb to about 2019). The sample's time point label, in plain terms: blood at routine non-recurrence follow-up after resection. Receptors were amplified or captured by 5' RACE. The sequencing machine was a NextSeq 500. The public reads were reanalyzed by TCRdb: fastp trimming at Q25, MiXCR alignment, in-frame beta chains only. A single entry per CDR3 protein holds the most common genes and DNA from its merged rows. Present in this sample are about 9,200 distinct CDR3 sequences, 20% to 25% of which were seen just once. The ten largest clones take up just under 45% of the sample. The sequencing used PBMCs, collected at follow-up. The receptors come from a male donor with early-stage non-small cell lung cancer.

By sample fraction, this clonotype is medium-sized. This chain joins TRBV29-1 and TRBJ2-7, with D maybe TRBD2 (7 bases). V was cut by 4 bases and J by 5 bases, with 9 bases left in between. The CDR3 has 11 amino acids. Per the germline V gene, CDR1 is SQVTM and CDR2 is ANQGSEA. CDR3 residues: CSVVGGHEQYF. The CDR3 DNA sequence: TGCAGCGTTGTCGGGGGGCACGAGCAGTACTTC.

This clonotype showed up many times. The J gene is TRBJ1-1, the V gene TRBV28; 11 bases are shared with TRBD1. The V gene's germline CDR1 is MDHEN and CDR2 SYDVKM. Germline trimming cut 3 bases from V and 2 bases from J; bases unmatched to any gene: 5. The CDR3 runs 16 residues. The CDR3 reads CASSFMGQGDNTEAFF. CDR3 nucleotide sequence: TGTGCCAGCAGTTTTATGGGACAGGGGGACAACACTGAAGCTTTCTTT.

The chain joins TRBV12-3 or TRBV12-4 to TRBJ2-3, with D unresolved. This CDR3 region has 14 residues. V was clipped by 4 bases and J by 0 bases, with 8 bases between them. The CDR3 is CASSSRASTDTQYF. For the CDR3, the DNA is TGTGCCAGCAGTTCTAGGGCTAGCACAGATACGCAGTATTTT.

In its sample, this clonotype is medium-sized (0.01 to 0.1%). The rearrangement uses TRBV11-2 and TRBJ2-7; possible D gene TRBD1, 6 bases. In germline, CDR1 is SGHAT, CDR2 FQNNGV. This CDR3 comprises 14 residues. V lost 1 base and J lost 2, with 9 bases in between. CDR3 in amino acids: CASSLGQGTYEQYF. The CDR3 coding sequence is TGTGCCAGCAGCTTAGGTCAGGGGACCTACGAGCAGTACTTC. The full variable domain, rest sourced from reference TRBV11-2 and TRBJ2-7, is EAGVAQSPRYKIIEKRQSVAFWCNPISGHATLYWYQQILGQGPKLLIQFQNNGVVDDSQLPKDRFSAERLKGVDSTLKIQPAKLEDSAVYLCASSLGQGTYEQYFGPGTRLTVT.

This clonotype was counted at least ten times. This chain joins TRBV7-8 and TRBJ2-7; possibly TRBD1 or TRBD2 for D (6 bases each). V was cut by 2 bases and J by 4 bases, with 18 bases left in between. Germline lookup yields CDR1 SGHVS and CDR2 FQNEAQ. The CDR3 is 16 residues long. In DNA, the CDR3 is TGTGCCAGCAGCTTACTTTGGTCGGGGGCGCGGTACGAGCAGTACTTC. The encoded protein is CASSLLWSGARYEQYF.

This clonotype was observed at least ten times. This CDR3 is CASSLRSSGSYNEQFF. The CDR3 region has the DNA TGTGCCAGCAGCTTAAGATCCAGCGGGAGCTACAATGAGCAGTTCTTC. The V call is TRBV11-1, the J call TRBJ2-1; 8 positions match TRBD2. CDR3 length equals 16 residues. The germline V gene has CDR1 SGHAT and CDR2 FQDESV (reference sequence). Trimming at V came to 2 bases and at J to 3 bases, leaving 6 bases not matched to a gene. Supplemented by reference TRBV11-1 and TRBJ2-1, the full variable domain reads EAEVAQSPRYKITEKSQAVAFWCDPISGHATLYWYRQILGQGPELLVQFQDESVVDDSQLPKDRFSAERLKGVDSTLKIQPAELGDSAMYLCASSLRSSGSYNEQFFGPGTRLTVL.

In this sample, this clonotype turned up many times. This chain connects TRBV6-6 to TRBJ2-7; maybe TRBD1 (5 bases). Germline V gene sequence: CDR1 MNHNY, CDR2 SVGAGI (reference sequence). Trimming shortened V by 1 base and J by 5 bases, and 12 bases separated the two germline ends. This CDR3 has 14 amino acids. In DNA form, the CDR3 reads TGTGCCAGCAGTTACTACGTACAGGAGAACGAGCAGTACTTC. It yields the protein CASSYYVQENEQYF.

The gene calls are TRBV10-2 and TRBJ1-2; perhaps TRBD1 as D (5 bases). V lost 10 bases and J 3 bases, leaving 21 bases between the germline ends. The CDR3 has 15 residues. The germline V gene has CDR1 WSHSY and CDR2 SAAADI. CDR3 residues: CATSPGPGLYYGYTF. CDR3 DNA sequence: TGCGCCACCTCACCCGGGCCGGGACTTTACTATGGCTACACCTTC.

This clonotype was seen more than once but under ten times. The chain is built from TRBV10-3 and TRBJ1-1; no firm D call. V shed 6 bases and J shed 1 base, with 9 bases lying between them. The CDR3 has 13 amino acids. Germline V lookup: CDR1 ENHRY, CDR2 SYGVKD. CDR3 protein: CAIREYTNTEAFF. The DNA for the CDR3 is TGTGCCATCAGGGAATATACGAACACTGAAGCTTTCTTT.

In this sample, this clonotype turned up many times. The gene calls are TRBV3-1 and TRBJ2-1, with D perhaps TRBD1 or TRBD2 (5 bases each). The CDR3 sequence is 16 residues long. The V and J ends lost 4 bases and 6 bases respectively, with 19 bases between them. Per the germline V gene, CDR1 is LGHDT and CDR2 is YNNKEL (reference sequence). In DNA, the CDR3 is TGTGCCAGCAGCCCTATTAACTTCGGGGCGGGCAATGAGCAGTTCTTC. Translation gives CASSPINFGAGNEQFF.

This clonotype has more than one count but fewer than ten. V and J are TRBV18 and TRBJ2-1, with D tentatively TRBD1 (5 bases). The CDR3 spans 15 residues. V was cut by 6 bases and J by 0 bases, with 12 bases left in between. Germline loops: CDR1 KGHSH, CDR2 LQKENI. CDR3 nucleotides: TGTGCCAGCTCGCCCGACAGAAACTCCTACAATGAGCAGTTCTTC. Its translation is CASSPDRNSYNEQFF.

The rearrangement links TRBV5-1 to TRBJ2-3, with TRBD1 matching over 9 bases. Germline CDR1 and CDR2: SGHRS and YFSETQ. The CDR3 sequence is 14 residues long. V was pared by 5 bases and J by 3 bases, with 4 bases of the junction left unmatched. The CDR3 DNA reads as TGCGCCAGCAGTTCGGGACAGGGAACAGATACGCAGTATTTT. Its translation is CASSSGQGTDTQYF.

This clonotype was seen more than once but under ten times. This CDR3 reads CASSSYSGTSSDEQFF. The CDR3 nucleotides are TGTGCCAGCAGTTCCTATTCCGGGACTAGTAGCGATGAGCAGTTCTTC. This chain uses TRBV28 with TRBJ2-1, with 8 bases aligning to TRBD2. The CDR3 runs to 16 residues. With V trimmed by 4 bases and J by 8 bases, 13 bases remained unmatched. Germline V lookup: CDR1 MDHEN, CDR2 SYDVKM.

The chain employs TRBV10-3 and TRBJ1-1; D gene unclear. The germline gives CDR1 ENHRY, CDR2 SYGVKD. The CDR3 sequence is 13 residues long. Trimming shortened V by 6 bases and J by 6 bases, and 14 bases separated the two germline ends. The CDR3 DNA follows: TGTGCCATCAGGACATCTACCTCCGCTGAAGCTTTCTTT. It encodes CAIRTSTSAEAFF.

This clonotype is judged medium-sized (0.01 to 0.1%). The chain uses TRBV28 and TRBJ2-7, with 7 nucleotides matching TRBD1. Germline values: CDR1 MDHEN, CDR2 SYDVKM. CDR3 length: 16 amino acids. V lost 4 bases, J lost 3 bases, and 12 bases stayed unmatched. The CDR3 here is CASSSSRTGGLYEQYF. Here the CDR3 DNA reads TGTGCCAGCAGTTCATCACGGACAGGCGGGCTCTACGAGCAGTACTTC.

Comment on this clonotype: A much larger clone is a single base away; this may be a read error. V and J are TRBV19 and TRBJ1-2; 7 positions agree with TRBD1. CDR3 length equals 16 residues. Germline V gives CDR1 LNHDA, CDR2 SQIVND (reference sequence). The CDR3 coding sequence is TGTGCCAGTAACCCATTCCGACAGGGAGAGGGCTATGGCTGCACCTTC. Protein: CASNPFRQGEGYGCTF.

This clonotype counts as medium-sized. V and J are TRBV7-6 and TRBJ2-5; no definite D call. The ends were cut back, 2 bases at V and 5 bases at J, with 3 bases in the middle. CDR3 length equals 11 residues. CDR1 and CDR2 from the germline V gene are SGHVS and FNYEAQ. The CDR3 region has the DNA TGTGCCAGCAGCTTAATTGAGACCCAGTACTTC. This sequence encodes CASSLIETQYF.

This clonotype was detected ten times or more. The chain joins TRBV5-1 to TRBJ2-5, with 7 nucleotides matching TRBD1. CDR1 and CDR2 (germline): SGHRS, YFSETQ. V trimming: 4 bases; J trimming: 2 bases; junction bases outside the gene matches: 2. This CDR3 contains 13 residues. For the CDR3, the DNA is TGCGCCAGCAGCCAGACAGGGCAAGAGACCCAGTACTTC. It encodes CASSQTGQETQYF.

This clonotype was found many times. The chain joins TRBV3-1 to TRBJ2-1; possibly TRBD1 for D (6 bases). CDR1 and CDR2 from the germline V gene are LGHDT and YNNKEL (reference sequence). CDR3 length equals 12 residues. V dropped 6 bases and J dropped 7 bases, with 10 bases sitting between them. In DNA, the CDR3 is TGTGCCAGCAGGGGGGCTCTGAATGAGCAGTTCTTC. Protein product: CASRGALNEQFF.

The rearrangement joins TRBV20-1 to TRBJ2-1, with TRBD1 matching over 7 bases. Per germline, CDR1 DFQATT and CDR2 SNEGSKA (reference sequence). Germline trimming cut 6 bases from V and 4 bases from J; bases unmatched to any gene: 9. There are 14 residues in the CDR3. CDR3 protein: CSAGDSILYNEQFF. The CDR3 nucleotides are TGCAGTGCCGGGGACAGCATCTTATACAATGAGCAGTTCTTC.